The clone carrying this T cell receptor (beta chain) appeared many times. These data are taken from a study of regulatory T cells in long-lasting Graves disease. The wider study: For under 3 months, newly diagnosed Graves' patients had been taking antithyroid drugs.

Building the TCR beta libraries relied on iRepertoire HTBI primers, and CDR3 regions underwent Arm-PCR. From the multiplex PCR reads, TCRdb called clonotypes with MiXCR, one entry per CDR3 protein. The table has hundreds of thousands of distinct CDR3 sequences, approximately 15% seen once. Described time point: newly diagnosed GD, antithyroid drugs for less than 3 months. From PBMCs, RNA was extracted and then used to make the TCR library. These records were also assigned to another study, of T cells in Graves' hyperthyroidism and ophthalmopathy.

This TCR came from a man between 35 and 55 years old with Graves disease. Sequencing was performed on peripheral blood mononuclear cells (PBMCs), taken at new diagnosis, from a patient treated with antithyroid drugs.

In nucleotides, the CDR3 is TGTGCCAGCACCCCAGGCCCGACAGGGGCCGTTGAGCAGTTCTTC. Its translation is CASTPGPTGAVEQFF. The chain links TRBV27 to TRBJ2-1; 8 positions match TRBD1. This CDR3 is 15 amino acids long. J gave up 9 bases and V 7 bases, and 14 bases lay outside the gene matches. Germline V gives CDR1 MNHEY, CDR2 SMNVEV (reference sequence).